The 26 T cell receptor beta chains given below trace back to one sample, sequenced in a study of T cell clonotyping in hematopoietic cell transplantation. Using immunoSEQ multiplex PCR, the repertoire was profiled, and TCRdb retains in-frame clones only, with some absent. The sample consists of more than 6,500 clones, about 94% of them appearing once. The specimen comprised peripheral blood mononuclear cells, sampled 30 days after allogeneic stem cell transplant. The receptors originated from a male patient aged 60-70 years who had an allogeneic stem cell transplant from an unrelated donor, so T cells may come from the graft donor. Some clones in this sample may be carry-over from other donors' samples.

The gene calls are TRBV7-9 and TRBJ2-2, with TRBD2 as a possible D gene (5 bases). CDR3 size: 13 residues. Trimming removed 6 bases at V and 8 bases at J, with 13 bases between. Looked up from germline, CDR1 is SEHNR and CDR2 is FQNEAQ (reference sequence). CDR3 nucleotides: TGTGCCAGCAGGACTTCGGGGATTGGGGAGCTGTTTTTT. This codes for CASRTSGIGELFF.

This rearrangement joins TRBV7-9 to TRBJ1-2; TRBD1 agrees at 8 bases. Losses at the gene ends were 6 bases for V and 4 bases for J; bases not matched to a gene: 16. The CDR3 sequence is 17 residues long. CDR1 is SEHNR, CDR2 FQNEAQ, per germline (reference sequence). CDR3 nucleotides: TGTGCCAGCAGTCCCATAGGGTGGACAGGGAAGACCTATGGCTACACCTTC. This encodes CASSPIGWTGKTYGYTF. The whole variable domain, remainder taken from reference TRBV7-9 and TRBJ1-2, is DTGVSQNPRHKITKRGQNVTFRCDPISEHNRLYWYRQTLGQGPEFLTYFQNEAQLEKSRLLSDRFSAERPKGSFSTLEIQRTEQGDSAMYLCASSPIGWTGKTYGYTFGSGTRLTVV.

This chain links TRBV19 with TRBJ2-7; weak D call: TRBD2 (5 bases). Germline V lookup: CDR1 LNHDA, CDR2 SQIVND (reference sequence). The CDR3 loop spans 14 amino acids. V dropped 6 bases and J dropped 2 bases, with 14 bases sitting between them. In nucleotides, the CDR3 is TGTGCCAGTAGCTTCCGCGGGCGGCCCTACGAGCAGTACTTC. This codes for CASSFRGRPYEQYF.

The chain couples TRBV4-2 to TRBJ1-3; perhaps TRBD1 as D (6 bases). Germline CDR1 is LGHNA and CDR2 is YNFKEQ. Trimming cost V 3 bases and J 2 bases, with 8 bases left between them. The CDR3 runs 14 residues. The CDR3 DNA reads TGTGCCAGCAGCCACTGGGGGCCTGGAAACACCATATATTTT. Protein product: CASSHWGPGNTIYF.

The J gene is TRBJ2-3, the V gene TRBV4-2, with TRBD2 matching over 9 bases. Per the germline V gene, CDR1 is LGHNA and CDR2 is YNFKEQ. J was trimmed by 2 bases and V by 5 bases; bases with no gene match: 11. This CDR3 spans 17 amino acids. The CDR3 spells CASSTGTSHYLTDTQYF. In DNA, the CDR3 is TGTGCCAGCAGCACCGGGACTAGCCACTACCTCACAGATACGCAGTATTTT.

V and J are TRBV27 and TRBJ2-1; D ambiguous. This CDR3 has 14 residues. Germline V gene lookup returns CDR1 MNHEY and CDR2 SMNVEV (reference sequence). V was pared by 5 bases and J by 10 bases, with 18 bases between. CDR3 coding DNA: TGTGCCAGCAGTCCTACGGGCCTGATCCGGGAGCAGTTCTTC. This translates into CASSPTGLIREQFF.

This clone occurred a few times. CDR3 bases: TGTGCCAGCAGCTCATTTGGAACCCTCACCGGGGAGCTGTTTTTT. This translates into CASSSFGTLTGELFF. The gene calls are TRBV7-9 and TRBJ2-2; D gene ambiguous. This CDR3 has 15 residues. Germline CDR1 reads SEHNR; CDR2 reads FQNEAQ (reference sequence). V lost 4 bases and J lost 4, with 13 bases in between.

The chain carries TRBV7-3 and TRBJ2-3, with D perhaps matching TRBD1 or TRBD2 (5 bases each). V was pared by 5 bases and J by 3 bases, with 12 bases between. Germline values: CDR1 SGHTA, CDR2 FQGTGA. This CDR3 is built from 14 residues. The CDR3 DNA follows: TGTGCCAGCAGCGGGGGAGTCGGTACAGATACGCAGTATTTT. Protein: CASSGGVGTDTQYF.

This chain uses TRBV2 with TRBJ2-5; no firm D call. The CDR3 has 12 residues. Germline V gene sequence: CDR1 SNHLY, CDR2 FYNNEI. Trimming took off 6 bases at V and 5 bases at J, with 10 bases between the two ends. In nucleotides, the CDR3 is TGTGCCAGCAGAACGACCGGGGAGACCCAGTACTTC. Amino acid sequence: CASRTTGETQYF.

CDR3 DNA: TGTGCTAGTGGTTCCGATCAGCCCCAGCATTTT. Its protein is CASGSDQPQHF. The chain is built from TRBV12-5 and TRBJ1-5; D ambiguous. The CDR3 spans 11 residues. Germline V lookup: CDR1 LGHNT, CDR2 FRNRAP. Deletions cut 4 bases from V and 5 bases from J, with 3 bases between.

This clone was seen a single time. The chain couples TRBV7-3 to TRBJ2-2; TRBD2 agrees at 13 bases. Germline CDR1 reads SGHTA; CDR2 reads FQGTGA. There are 18 residues in the CDR3. Trimming cost V 6 bases and J 5 bases; bases outside gene matches: 12. The CDR3 DNA reads TGTGCCAGCAGTTTTACCCCGGGACTAGCGGGAATTACCGGGGAGCTGTTTTTT. This codes for CASSFTPGLAGITGELFF.

This sequence joins TRBV28 and TRBJ1-1, with 7 positions matching TRBD1. V trimming: 7 bases; J trimming: 0 bases; junction bases outside the gene matches: 8. Germline V gene sequence: CDR1 MDHEN, CDR2 SYDVKM. The CDR3 is made up of 15 amino acids. The chain's CDR3 is CASMNGGQMNTEAFF. CDR3 DNA: TGTGCCAGCATGAACGGGGGACAGATGAACACTGAAGCTTTCTTT.

The chain uses TRBV19 and TRBJ2-1; 15 bases map to TRBD2. The CDR3 length is 17 residues. Germline V gives CDR1 LNHDA, CDR2 SQIVND (reference sequence). V trimming: 3 bases; J trimming: 2 bases; junction bases outside the gene matches: 2. CDR3 nucleotides: TGTGCCAGTAGTATGGGACTAGCGGGGGGCCCCTACAATGAGCAGTTCTTC. Translated, it gives CASSMGLAGGPYNEQFF.

The chain couples TRBV28 to TRBJ2-3, with a tentative D call TRBD2 (5 bases). CDR3 length: 15 amino acids. V lost 5 bases to trimming and J lost 4 bases, with 16 bases between them. Germline V gene lookup returns CDR1 MDHEN and CDR2 SYDVKM. DNA of the CDR3: TGTGCCAGCAGTCCGAGCGGACCCGGGGCAGATACGCAGTATTTT. Amino acids: CASSPSGPGADTQYF. The complete variable domain, with remaining parts taken from reference TRBV28 and TRBJ2-3, reads DVKVTQSSRYLVKRTGEKVFLECVQDMDHENMFWYRQDPGLGLRLIYFSYDVKMKEKGDIPEGYSVSREKKERFSLILESASTNQTSMYLCASSPSGPGADTQYFGPGTRLTVL.

The CDR3 DNA reads as TGCGCCAGCAGCTTGTATGAGGGGATACTAGCCAAAAACATTCAGTACTTC. Translating gives CASSLYEGILAKNIQYF. This chain uses TRBV5-1 with TRBJ2-4; D might be TRBD1 or TRBD2, each matching 5 bases. Germline CDR1 is SGHRS and CDR2 is YFSETQ. The V end lost 1 base, the J end lost 0 bases, and 14 bases lay between the germline ends. This CDR3 spans 17 amino acids.

The V and J genes are TRBV5-1 and TRBJ2-1, with TRBD1 matching over 7 bases. This CDR3 comprises 16 residues. J was trimmed by 4 bases and V by 4 bases; bases with no gene match: 11. The germline V gene encodes CDR1 SGHRS and CDR2 YFSETQ. CDR3 nucleotides: TGCGCCAGCAGCACACAGGGGCCGGGGATATACAATGAGCAGTTCTTC. Encoded protein: CASSTQGPGIYNEQFF.

V and J are TRBV5-6 and TRBJ1-4, with 7 bases fitting TRBD1. The CDR3 has 16 residues. Trimming cost V 2 bases and J 6 bases; bases outside gene matches: 10. CDR1 is SGHDT and CDR2 is YYEEEE in the germline V gene. CDR3 sequence reads: CASSLSGGGRYEKLFF. The CDR3 DNA is TGTGCCAGCAGCTTATCAGGGGGAGGAAGATATGAAAAACTGTTTTTT.

The genes are TRBV27 and TRBJ2-5; no definite D call. The germline CDR1 and CDR2 sequences are MNHEY and SMNVEV (reference sequence). CDR3 length: 14 residues. Trimming took off 3 bases at V and 2 bases at J, with 10 bases between the two ends. CDR3 in DNA: TGTGCCAGCAGTTTGTCCCTCTCACAAGAGACCCAGTACTTC. This encodes CASSLSLSQETQYF.

V gene TRBV28 combines with J gene TRBJ1-1, with a tentative D call TRBD1 (6 bases). V lost 2 bases and J lost 3, with 16 bases in between. The CDR3 is made up of 16 amino acids. In germline, CDR1 is MDHEN, CDR2 SYDVKM. The DNA for the CDR3 is TGTGCCAGCAGTTTACAGGGGTGGAACGGTCACACTGAAGCTTTCTTT. As protein: CASSLQGWNGHTEAFF.

This chain connects TRBV7-3 to TRBJ2-1, with 13 bases matching TRBD2. CDR3 length: 16 amino acids. Germline V CDR1 and CDR2: SGHTA, FQGTGA. Trimming removed 5 bases from V and 3 bases from J; junction bases left unmatched: 4. CDR3 loop: CASSRLAGGDYNEQFF. The CDR3 coding sequence is TGTGCCAGCAGCCGACTAGCGGGAGGAGACTACAATGAGCAGTTCTTC.

The chain joins TRBV9 to TRBJ1-3; D is unresolved. This CDR3 contains 19 residues. Germline CDR1 is SGDLS and CDR2 is YYNGEE. V dropped 0 bases and J dropped 3 bases, with 22 bases sitting between them. CDR3 sequence reads: CASSVEGLGGLMGGNTIYF. CDR3 nucleotide sequence: TGTGCCAGCAGCGTAGAGGGCCTCGGAGGGCTGATGGGTGGAAACACCATATATTTT.

The chain recombines TRBV30 with TRBJ2-2; 9 bases are a match to TRBD2. This CDR3 is 17 amino acids long. Unmatched junction bases numbered 13, after V lost 1 base and J lost 7 bases. Germline-derived CDR1 and CDR2 are GTSNPN and SVGIG (reference sequence). CDR3 protein: CAWSAKVAGVFGGELFF. DNA for the CDR3: TGTGCCTGGAGTGCCAAAGTAGCGGGAGTTTTTGGCGGGGAGCTGTTTTTT.

V usage is TRBV19 and J usage is TRBJ1-5; D possibly corresponds to TRBD1 (5 bases). The germline gives CDR1 LNHDA, CDR2 SQIVND (reference sequence). V lost 6 bases and J lost 0, with 12 bases in between. The CDR3 runs 15 residues. CDR3 sequence (DNA): TGTGCCAGTAGAAGGACAAGCTATAGCAATCAGCCCCAGCATTTT. As protein: CASRRTSYSNQPQHF. The variable domain in full, completed from reference TRBV19 and TRBJ1-5, reads DGGITQSPKYLFRKEGQNVTLSCEQNLNHDAMYWYRQDPGQGLRLIYYSQIVNDFQKGDIAEGYSVSREKKESFPLTVTSAQKNPTAFYLCASRRTSYSNQPQHFGDGTRLSIL.

V and J are TRBV7-8 and TRBJ1-1; TRBD1 might be the D (5 bases). The V end was cut by 2 bases, the J end by 0 bases, with 13 bases between. There are 16 residues in the CDR3. Germline V CDR1 and CDR2: SGHVS, FQNEAQ. The CDR3 DNA follows: TGTGCCAGCAGCTTACCCCCTACAGGAATGAACACTGAAGCTTTCTTT. Translated: CASSLPPTGMNTEAFF.

J is TRBJ1-2 and V is TRBV27; 9 nucleotides line up with TRBD1. This CDR3 comprises 15 residues. Germline lookup yields CDR1 MNHEY and CDR2 SMNVEV (reference sequence). J lost 5 bases, V lost 5 bases, and 9 bases had no gene match. The CDR3 reads CASSLGTGHRYGYTF. The CDR3 region has the DNA TGTGCCAGCAGTCTTGGGACAGGGCATAGGTATGGCTACACCTTC.

The DNA of the CDR3 is TGCGCCAGCAGTCAAATGGTTAACAGGGGCCCTCATTATGGCTACACCTTC. This gives the protein CASSQMVNRGPHYGYTF. V is TRBV23-1 and J is TRBJ1-2; 7 positions match TRBD1. TRBV23-1 counts as an open reading frame of uncertain function. The CDR3 sequence is 17 residues long. V was pared by 2 bases and J by 5 bases, with 14 bases of the junction left unmatched.